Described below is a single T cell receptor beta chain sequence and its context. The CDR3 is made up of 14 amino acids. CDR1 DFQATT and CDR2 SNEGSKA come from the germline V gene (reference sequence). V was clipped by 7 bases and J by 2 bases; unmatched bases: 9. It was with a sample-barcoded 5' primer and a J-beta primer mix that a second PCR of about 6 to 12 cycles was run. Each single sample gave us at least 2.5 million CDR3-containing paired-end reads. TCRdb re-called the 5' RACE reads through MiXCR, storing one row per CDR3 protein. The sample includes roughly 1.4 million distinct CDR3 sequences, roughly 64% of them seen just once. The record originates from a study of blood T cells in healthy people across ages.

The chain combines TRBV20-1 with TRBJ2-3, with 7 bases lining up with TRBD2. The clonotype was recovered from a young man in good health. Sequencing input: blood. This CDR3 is CSGELGGNTDTQYF. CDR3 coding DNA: TGCAGTGGGGAACTCGGGGGGAACACAGATACGCAGTATTTT.